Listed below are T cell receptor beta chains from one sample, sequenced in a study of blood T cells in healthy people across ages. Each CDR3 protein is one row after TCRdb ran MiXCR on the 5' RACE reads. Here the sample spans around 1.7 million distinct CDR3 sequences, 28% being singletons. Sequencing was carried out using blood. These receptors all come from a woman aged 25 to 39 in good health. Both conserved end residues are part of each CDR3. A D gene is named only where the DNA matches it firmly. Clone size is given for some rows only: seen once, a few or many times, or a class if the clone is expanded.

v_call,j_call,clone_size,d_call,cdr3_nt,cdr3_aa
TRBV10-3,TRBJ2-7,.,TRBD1,TGTGCCATCAGTGCCCGGGACAGGGGGCTCTACGAGCAGTACTTC,CAISARDRGLYEQYF
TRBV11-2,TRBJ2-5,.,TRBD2,TGTGCCAGCAGCTCGAGACTAGCTTATGAGACCCAGTACTTC,CASSSRLAYETQYF
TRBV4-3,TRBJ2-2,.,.,TGCGCCAGCAGCCAAGAAGAGGACGGGGAGCTGTTTTTT,CASSQEEDGELFF
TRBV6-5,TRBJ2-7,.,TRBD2,TGTGCCAGCAGGGAAACTAGCGGGGGTGCCTACGAGCAGTACTTC,CASRETSGGAYEQYF
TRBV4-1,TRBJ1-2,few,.,TGCGCCAGCAGCCCAGTTAGTAGCACGGACTATGGCTACACCTTC,CASSPVSSTDYGYTF
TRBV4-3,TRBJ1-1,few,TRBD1,TGCGCCAGCAGCCAAGAGTTTCTAGGGGACAGGGGCACTGAAGCTTTCTTT,CASSQEFLGDRGTEAFF
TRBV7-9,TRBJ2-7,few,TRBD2,TGTGCCAGCAGCTCGTTATCCTGGCGGGAGGGAACGTCCGAGCAGTACTTC,CASSSLSWREGTSEQYF
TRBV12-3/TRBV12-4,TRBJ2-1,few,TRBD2,TGTGCCAGCAGTCCTAGCGGGAGGGCCCGGAATGAGCAGTTCTTC,CASSPSGRARNEQFF
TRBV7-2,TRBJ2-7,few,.,TGTGCCAGCACCGTTGCATACGAGCAGTACTTC,CASTVAYEQYF
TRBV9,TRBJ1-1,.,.,TGTGCCAGCAGCGTAGTAACAGCTACTGAAGCTTTCTTT,CASSVVTATEAFF
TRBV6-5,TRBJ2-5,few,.,TGTGCCAGCAGTTACCCGAGGCGGGAGTACTTC,CASSYPRREYF
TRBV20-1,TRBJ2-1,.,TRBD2,TGCAGTGCTAGACCTCCAGGACTAGCGTTTGTTGAGCAGTTCTTC,CSARPPGLAFVEQFF
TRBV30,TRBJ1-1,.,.,TGTGCCTGGAGTGTATGGGGGATCGGTACTGAAGCTTTCTTT,CAWSVWGIGTEAFF
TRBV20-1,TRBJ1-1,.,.,TGCAGTGCTGGGAAGGGAGACACTGAAGCTTTCTTT,CSAGKGDTEAFF
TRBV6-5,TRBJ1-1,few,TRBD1,TGTGCCAGCAGTGCGCAACAGGGGATGAACACTGAAGCTTTCTTT,CASSAQQGMNTEAFF
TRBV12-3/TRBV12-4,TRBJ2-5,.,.,TGTGCCAGCAGTGGTGACCTTGGGACCGCCGCACAAGAGACCCAGTACTTC,CASSGDLGTAAQETQYF
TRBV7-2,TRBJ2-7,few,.,TGTGCCAGCAGCTCGGCGAGGGGCGGGTCCTACGAGCAGTACTTC,CASSSARGGSYEQYF
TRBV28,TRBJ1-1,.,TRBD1,TGTGCCAGCAGTTTAACAACAGGGGGAGGGAACACTGAAGCTTTCTTT,CASSLTTGGGNTEAFF
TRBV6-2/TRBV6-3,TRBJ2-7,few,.,TGTGCCAGCATCCCTAGTGGTCGTCTATACGAGCAGTACTTC,CASIPSGRLYEQYF
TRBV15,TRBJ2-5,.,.,TGTGCCACCAGCAGGGACTGGCAGGGGGACTTTCGGCAGTACTTC,CATSRDWQGDFRQYF
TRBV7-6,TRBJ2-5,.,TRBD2,TGTGCCAGCAGCCCATCGGGACTAGCATTCCAAGAGACCCAGTACTTC,CASSPSGLAFQETQYF
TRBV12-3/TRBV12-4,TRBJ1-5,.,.,TGTGCCAGCAGTTTATCCGGTGGGCGGGGGCCCCAGCATTTT,CASSLSGGRGPQHF
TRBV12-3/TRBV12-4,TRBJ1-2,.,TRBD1,TGTGCCAGCAGTTTCGGACCGGGACAGGGGGGTGGCTACACCTTC,CASSFGPGQGGGYTF
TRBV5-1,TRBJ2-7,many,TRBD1,TGCGCCAGCAGCCGAAGGGAACCGGGACAGGGGGCCTACGAGCAGTACTTC,CASSRREPGQGAYEQYF
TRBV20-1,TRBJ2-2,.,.,TGCAGTGCTAGAGATAACGGACGGGGCAGGGACACCGGGGAGCTGTTTTTT,CSARDNGRGRDTGELFF
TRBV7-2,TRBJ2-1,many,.,TGTGCCAGCAGCTTACCAGGCCGGAATTGGGCGGATGAGCAGTTCTTC,CASSLPGRNWADEQFF
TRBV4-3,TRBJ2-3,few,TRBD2,TGCGCCAGCAGCCAGGATGGGACTAGCGGGATAAATACGCAGTATTTT,CASSQDGTSGINTQYF
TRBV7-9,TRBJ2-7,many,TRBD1,TGTGCCAGCAGCTACGGACAGGGGAACTACGAGCAGTACTTC,CASSYGQGNYEQYF
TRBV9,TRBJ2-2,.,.,TGTGCCAGCAGCGTAGGTCCAGGGAAAATGAACACCGGGGAGCTGTTTTTT,CASSVGPGKMNTGELFF
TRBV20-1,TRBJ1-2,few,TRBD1,TGCAGTGTTGACAGGGGGATTATGGGGGGCTACACCTTC,CSVDRGIMGGYTF
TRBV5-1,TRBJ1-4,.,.,TGCGCCAGCAGCTTGGAACAATCTGGACAAAAACTGTTTTTT,CASSLEQSGQKLFF
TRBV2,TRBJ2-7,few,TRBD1,TGTGCCAGCAGGGACCAGGGGGACGAGCAGTACTTC,CASRDQGDEQYF
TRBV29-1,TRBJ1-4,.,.,TGCAGCGTTGAAGATCAACGGGGGCGCAGTAATGAAAAACGGTTTTTT,CSVEDQRGRSNEKRFF
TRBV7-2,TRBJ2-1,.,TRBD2,TGTGCCAGCAGCCTCGAACCGGGAGGGAGGAGCAATGAGCGGTTCTTC,CASSLEPGGRSNERFF
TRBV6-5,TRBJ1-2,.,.,TGTGCCAGCAGTTACGAGGGACAAAGATCTGGCGGCTACACCTTC,CASSYEGQRSGGYTF
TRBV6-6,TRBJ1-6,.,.,TGTGCCAGCAGTCCTGATTTACTACAAGATTCACCCCTCCACTTT,CASSPDLLQDSPLHF
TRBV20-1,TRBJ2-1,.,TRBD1,TGCAGTGCTACCGGGACAGGGGGTATCTATGAGCAGTTCTTC,CSATGTGGIYEQFF
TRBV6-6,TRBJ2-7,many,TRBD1,TGTGCCAGCCAGGACAGGGGGATGAGCGAGCAGTACTTC,CASQDRGMSEQYF
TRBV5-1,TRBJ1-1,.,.,TGCGCCAGCAGCTTGGCCTTAATGAACACTGAAGCTTTCTTT,CASSLALMNTEAFF
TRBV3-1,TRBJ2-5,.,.,TGTGCCAGCAGCCCCACCGGGAAACAACCCGGGGGGACCCAGTACTTC,CASSPTGKQPGGTQYF
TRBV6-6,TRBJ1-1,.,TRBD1,TGTGCCAGCAGCCCAGGGGGGGGCCAGGTCACTGAAGCTTTCTTT,CASSPGGGQVTEAFF
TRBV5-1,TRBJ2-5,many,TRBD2,TGCGCCAGCAGCTCGCCACCCTTTAAGACTAGCGGTAAAGAGACCCAGTACTTC,CASSSPPFKTSGKETQYF
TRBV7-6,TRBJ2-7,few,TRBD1,TGTGCCAGCAGTTCGAACCGGGACAGCGAGCAGTACTTC,CASSSNRDSEQYF
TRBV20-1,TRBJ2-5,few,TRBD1,TGCAGTGCTACCAGACAGGGGCGGGAGACCCAGTACTTC,CSATRQGRETQYF
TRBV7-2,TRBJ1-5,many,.,TGTGCCAGCAGCTTGTTGGCGGACAGAAAGAATCAGCCCCAGCATTTT,CASSLLADRKNQPQHF
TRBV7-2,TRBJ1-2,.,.,TGTGCCAGCAGCCAATGGCCATGGGGCTACACCTTC,CASSQWPWGYTF
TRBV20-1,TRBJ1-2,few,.,TGCAGTGCTAGAGATCAGCGGGGGAACTATGGCTACACCTTC,CSARDQRGNYGYTF
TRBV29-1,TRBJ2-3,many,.,TGCAGCGTTGGCAGTGATACGCAGTATTTT,CSVGSDTQYF
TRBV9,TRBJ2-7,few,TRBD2,TGTGCCAGCAGCGTAGGCGGGAGTGGATACAATGAGCAGTACTTC,CASSVGGSGYNEQYF
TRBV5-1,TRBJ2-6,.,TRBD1,TGCGCCAGCAGCTTGGAGGGGGCCGGGGCCAACGTCCGGACTTTC,CASSLEGAGANVRTF
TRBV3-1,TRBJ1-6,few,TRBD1,TGTGCCAGCAGCCCGGTGACAGGGTTTAATTCACCCCTCCACTTT,CASSPVTGFNSPLHF
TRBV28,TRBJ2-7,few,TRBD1,TGTGCCACCAGAGGGGGCCTCGAGCAGTACTTC,CATRGGLEQYF